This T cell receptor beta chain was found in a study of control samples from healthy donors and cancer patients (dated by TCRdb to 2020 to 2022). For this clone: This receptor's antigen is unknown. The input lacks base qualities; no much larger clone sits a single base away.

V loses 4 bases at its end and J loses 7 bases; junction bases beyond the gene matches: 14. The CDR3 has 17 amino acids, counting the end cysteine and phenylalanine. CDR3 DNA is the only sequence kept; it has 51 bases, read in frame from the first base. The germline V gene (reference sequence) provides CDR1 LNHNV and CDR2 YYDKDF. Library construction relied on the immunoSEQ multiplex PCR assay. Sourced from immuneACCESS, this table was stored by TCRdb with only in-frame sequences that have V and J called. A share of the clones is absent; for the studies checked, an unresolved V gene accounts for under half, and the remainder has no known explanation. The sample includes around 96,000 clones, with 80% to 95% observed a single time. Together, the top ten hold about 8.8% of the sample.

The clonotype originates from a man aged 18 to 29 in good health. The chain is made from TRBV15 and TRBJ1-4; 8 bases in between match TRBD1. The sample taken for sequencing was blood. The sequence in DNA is TGTGCCACCAGCATAGACAGGGGTACAGTTCGGAGTGAAAAACTGTTTTTT. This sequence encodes CATSIDRGTVRSEKLFF.